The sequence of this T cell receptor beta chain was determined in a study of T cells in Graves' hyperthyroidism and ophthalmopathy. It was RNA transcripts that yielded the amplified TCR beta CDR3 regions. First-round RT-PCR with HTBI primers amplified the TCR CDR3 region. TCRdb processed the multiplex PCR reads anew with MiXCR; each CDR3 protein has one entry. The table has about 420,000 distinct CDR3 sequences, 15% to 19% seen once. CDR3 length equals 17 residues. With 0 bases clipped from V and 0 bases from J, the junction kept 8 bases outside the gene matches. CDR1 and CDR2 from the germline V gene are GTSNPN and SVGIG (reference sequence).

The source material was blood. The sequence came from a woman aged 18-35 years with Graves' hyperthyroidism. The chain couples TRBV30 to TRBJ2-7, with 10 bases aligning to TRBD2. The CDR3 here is CAWSVGLAGALSYEQYF. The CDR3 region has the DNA TGTGCCTGGAGTGTAGGTCTAGCGGGAGCCCTCTCCTACGAGCAGTACTTC.